This TCR beta chain was recovered during a study of T cell responses to AZD1222 COVID-19 vaccine. As for the study in general: Second-dose timings of about 4 or about 12 weeks were pooled. Overall study results and limits: All repertoire sampling was performed exclusively after the peak T cell response. Only 5 or 6 people who got AZD1222 tested seropositive at baseline.

This CDR3 has 14 residues. Germline V gene data show CDR1 as SGHVS and CDR2 as FQNEAQ. The V end lost 5 bases, the J end lost 5 bases, and 12 bases lay between the germline ends. Using immunoSEQ multiplex PCR, the repertoire was profiled, and TCRdb retains in-frame clones only, with some absent. There are 150,000 or so clones in the sample; 75% to 95% occur only once, and roughly 1.6% lies in the top ten. Points on this clone: Its antigen is unknown.

Sequences were derived from peripheral blood, sampled on day 0 of AZD1222 vaccination. The chain is built from TRBV7-8 and TRBJ1-4; D is unclear. The clonotype was recovered from an adult in good health. The DNA of the CDR3 is TGTGCCAGCAGCCCCCGACGGAAGAATGAAAAACTGTTTTTT. Translation: CASSPRRKNEKLFF.